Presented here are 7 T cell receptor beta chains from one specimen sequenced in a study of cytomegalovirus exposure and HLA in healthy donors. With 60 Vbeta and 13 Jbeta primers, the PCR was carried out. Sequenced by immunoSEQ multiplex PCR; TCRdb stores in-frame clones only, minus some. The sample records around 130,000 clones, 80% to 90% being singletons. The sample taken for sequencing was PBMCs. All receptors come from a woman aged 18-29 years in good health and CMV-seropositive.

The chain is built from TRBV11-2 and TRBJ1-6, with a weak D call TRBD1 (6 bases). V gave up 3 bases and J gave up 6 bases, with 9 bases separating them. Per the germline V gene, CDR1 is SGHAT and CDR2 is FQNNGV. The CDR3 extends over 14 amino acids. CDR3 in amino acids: CASSFGQINSPLHF. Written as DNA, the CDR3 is TGTGCCAGCAGCTTTGGACAGATTAATTCACCCCTCCACTTT.

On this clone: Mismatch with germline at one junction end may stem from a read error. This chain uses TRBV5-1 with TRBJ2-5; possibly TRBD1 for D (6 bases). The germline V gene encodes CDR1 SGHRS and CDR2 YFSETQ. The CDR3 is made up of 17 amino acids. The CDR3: CASSFPPTGNDQATQYF. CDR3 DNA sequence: TGCGCCAGCAGCTTCCCCCCGACAGGTAACGACCAAGCGACCCAGTACTTC. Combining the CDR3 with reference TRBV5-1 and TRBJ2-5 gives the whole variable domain KAGVTQTPRYLIKTRGQQVTLSCSPISGHRSVSWYQQTPGQGLQFLFEYFSETQRNKGNFPGRFSGRQFSNSRSEMNVSTLELGDSALYLCASSFPPTGNDQATQYFGPGTRLLVL.

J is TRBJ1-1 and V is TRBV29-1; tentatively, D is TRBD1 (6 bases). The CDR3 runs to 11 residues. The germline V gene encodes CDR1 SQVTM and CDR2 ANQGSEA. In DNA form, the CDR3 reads TGCACCGTATTACAGGGCACTGAAGCTTTCTTT. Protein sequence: CTVLQGTEAFF.

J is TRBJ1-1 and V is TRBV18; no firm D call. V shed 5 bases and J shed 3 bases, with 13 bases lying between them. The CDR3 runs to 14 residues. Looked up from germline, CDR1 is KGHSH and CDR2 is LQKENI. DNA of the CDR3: TGTGCCAGCTCAACCGACCGGGTGGACACTGAAGCTTTCTTT. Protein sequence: CASSTDRVDTEAFF.

The CDR3 sequence: CASSAQTGLTEKLFF. The CDR3 DNA reads as TGTGCCAGCAGTGCTCAGACAGGCTTAACTGAAAAACTGTTTTTT. This chain uses TRBV6-5 with TRBJ1-4; D may be TRBD1 (6 bases). CDR3 length: 15 amino acids. CDR1 and CDR2 from the germline V gene are MNHEY and SVGAGI. The V and J ends lost 5 bases and 7 bases respectively, with 17 bases between them.

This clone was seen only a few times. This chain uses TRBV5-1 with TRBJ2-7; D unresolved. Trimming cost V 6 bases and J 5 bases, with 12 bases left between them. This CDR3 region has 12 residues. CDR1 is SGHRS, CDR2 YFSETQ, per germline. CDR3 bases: TGCGCCAGCACCGATAACCGGGACGAGCAGTACTTC. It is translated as CASTDNRDEQYF.

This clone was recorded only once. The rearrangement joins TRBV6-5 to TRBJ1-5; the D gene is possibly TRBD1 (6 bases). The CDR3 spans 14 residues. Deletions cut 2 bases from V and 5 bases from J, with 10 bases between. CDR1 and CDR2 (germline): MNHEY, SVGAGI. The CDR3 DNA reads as TGTGCCAGCAGTTACGTTGCAGGGGATCAGCCCCAGCATTTT. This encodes CASSYVAGDQPQHF.